This T cell receptor (beta chain) was sequenced in a study of blood T cell repertoires in COVID-19. Study details: Acute and convalescent COVID-19 samples came from the United States, Italy and Spain. Sample material is recorded as cDNA or gDNA derived from T cells, B-cell-depleted T cells, or PBMCs.

In the authors' methods: Amplified reference gene primers provided the basis for estimating nucleated cell counts. Sequencing was performed with immunoSEQ multiplex PCR; in TCRdb, only in-frame clones are kept and a portion is missing. That table gives V, J and clone size, and the DNA gave D and trimming. The sample carries about 99,000 clones, 84% recorded once. The CDR3 runs 14 residues. Germline V lookup: CDR1 MNHNS, CDR2 SASEGT. J gave up 7 bases and V 3 bases, and 6 bases lay outside the gene matches. The genes are TRBV6-1 and TRBJ2-7, with 10 bases identical to TRBD2. This clonotype was obtained from a man between 65 and 85 years old with active or convalescent COVID-19. Sequenced: peripheral blood. The CDR3 DNA is TGTGCCAGCAGTGACAGCGGGGGGGTAGGAGAGCAGTACTTC. This codes for CASSDSGGVGEQYF.